This T cell receptor beta chain was retrieved from a study of T cells in narcolepsy. Study-wide points: Some memory CD4+ repertoires had no autoreactive clone sequences. Reportedly, autoreactive clonotypes were serially detected in patients' blood but not controls'. HCRT-specific and TRIB2-specific autoreactive clonotypes appeared among same-patient CSF and blood CD4+ clonotypes.

Germline V gene data show CDR1 as LGHNA and CDR2 as YNFKEQ. The CDR3 contains 18 residues. J gave up 3 bases and V 0 bases, and 12 bases lay outside the gene matches. Sequencing was performed with immunoSEQ multiplex PCR; in TCRdb, only in-frame clones are kept and a portion is missing. This sample has 21,000 or so clones, with 92% found just once. Concerning this clone itself: No antigen is known for it.

This sequence originates from a human donor with narcolepsy. The J gene is TRBJ2-5, the V gene TRBV4-2; 8 nucleotides match TRBD2. Sequences were obtained from CD45RA- memory CD4+ T cells from PBMCs. The CDR3 spells CASSQELAEAPLKETQYF. CDR3 coding DNA: TGTGCCAGCAGCCAAGAACTAGCGGAGGCCCCCTTGAAAGAGACCCAGTACTTC.